This TCR beta chain derives from a study of glioma-infiltrating T cells after dendritic cell vaccination. Study in general: Treatment, given 2003 to 2012, was autologous tumor lysate-pulsed dendritic cell vaccination.

Time point noted: after dendritic cell vaccination, including at tumor progression/relapse. Only patients with spare fresh-frozen tumor and over two years of follow-up were included. The sample holds a few counts of this clone. The germline CDR1 and CDR2 sequences are ENHRY and SYGVKD. The junction had 6 bases not matched to a gene; V was cut back by 2 bases and J by 4 bases. This CDR3 region has 16 residues. TCRB CDR3 was amplified from 2 ug genomic DNA or less. Primers: 60 V beta forward and 13 J beta reverse. The repertoire was sequenced with immunoSEQ multiplex PCR; TCRdb's copy has only in-frame clones and lacks some. There are about 76,000 clones in the sample; about nine tenths occur only once, and approximately 2.2% lies in the top ten.

This clonotype originated in a human donor with glioblastoma. The genes are TRBV10-3 and TRBJ1-5; TRBD1 agrees at 9 bases. The sequencing here drew on blood, taken after dendritic cell vaccination. The CDR3 loop is CAISEASGTGNQPQHF. In DNA form, the CDR3 reads TGTGCCATCAGTGAGGCCAGTGGGACAGGGAATCAGCCCCAGCATTTT.